This TCR beta chain was captured by sequencing in a study of siplizumab effects on memory and regulatory T cells. J was trimmed by 6 bases and V by 2 bases; bases with no gene match: 1. Germline V lookup: CDR1 MNHEY, CDR2 SVGAGI. This CDR3 region has 15 residues. Profiling relied on immunoSEQ multiplex PCR, and the TCRdb table lists in-frame clones only, not all of them. The sample consists of 50,000 to 70,000 clones, around 96% of them appearing once. The chain has TRBV6-5 and TRBJ2-2; TRBD2 matches 12 bases. The clonotype comes from a human donor in good health. What was sequenced was naive CD8+ T cells sorted from blood. CDR3 region: CASSYTSGGSGELFF. CDR3 DNA: TGTGCCAGCAGTTACACTAGCGGGGGGTCCGGGGAGCTGTTTTTT.